One sample yielded the 2 T cell receptor beta chains listed below, sequenced in a study of blood T cell repertoires in COVID-19 (dated by TCRdb to 2019 to 2021). Library preparation employed the immunoSEQ multiplex PCR assay. Held by TCRdb, this immuneACCESS table contains in-frame sequences only and omits some clones. Under half of the omission traces to an unresolved V gene where checked; the cause of the rest is unknown. This sample gives a few hundred thousand clones in total; 70% to 85% of them show up just once. Around 1.5% of the sample comes from the top ten. What was sequenced was peripheral blood. These receptors all stem from a woman in her thirties or forties who had recovered from COVID-19.

The rearrangement joins TRBV6-5 to TRBJ1-1; 8 bases are shared with TRBD1. Germline loops: CDR1 MNHEY, CDR2 SVGAGI. The CDR3 covers 14 residues. Trimming took 4 bases from V and 3 from J; bases not matched to a gene: 4. CDR3 residues: CASSFGQGHTEAFF. The CDR3 DNA sequence: TGTGCCAGCAGTTTCGGACAGGGCCACACTGAAGCTTTCTTT.

The chain combines TRBV6-5 with TRBJ2-7; 7 nucleotides line up with TRBD1. The CDR3 sequence is 14 residues long. The V and J ends lost 5 bases and 12 bases, in that order; junction bases with no gene match: 16. Germline values: CDR1 MNHEY, CDR2 SVGAGI. The CDR3 DNA reads TGTGCCAGCAGTCCCCGCTACAGGGGAGATAGGGGGTACTTC. Translating gives CASSPRYRGDRGYF.